This TCR beta chain was identified in a study of radiation and T cells in renal cell carcinoma. On this clone: Its antigen is unidentified.

Study observations and caveats: Top tumor clonotypes rose in blood 2 weeks post-radiation, then contracted.

Profiled with immunoSEQ multiplex PCR; TCRdb holds only in-frame clones, not every one. The profile shows around 170,000 clones, about 87% of them singletons. Sample time point: blood 4 weeks post-SBRT, at nephrectomy. Stated treatment: 15 Gy SBRT to primary tumor, nephrectomy 4 weeks later. Nephrectomy followed 15 Gy stereotactic body radiation by 4 weeks. The tumor was a clear cell renal cell carcinoma. The CDR3 loop spans 15 amino acids. Losses at the gene ends were 2 bases for V and 5 bases for J; bases not matched to a gene: 4. The germline V gene encodes CDR1 LGHNA and CDR2 YSLEER. The origin of this receptor is a woman aged 45-65 years with renal cell carcinoma. The chain is built from TRBV4-3 and TRBJ2-3; 10 bases are shared with TRBD2. The source material was blood, sampled from a patient whose treatment included radiotherapy and nephrectomy. The CDR3: CASSQNLAGVDTQYF. CDR3 bases: TGCGCCAGCAGCCAAAATCTAGCGGGGGTAGATACGCAGTATTTT.